Following are 12 T cell receptor beta chains from one sample sequenced in a study of sequential checkpoint blockade in melanoma. TCRdb keeps only in-frame clones here, not all; method: immunoSEQ multiplex PCR. The sample lists some 30,000 clones, roughly 91% occurring once. Treatment indicated: randomized to nivolumab then ipilimumab (arm A) or the reverse (arm B). The sample in question was CD8+ T cells sorted from blood (inferred from file names), obtained from a patient given nivolumab and ipilimumab in sequence. All receptors derive from a human donor with melanoma.

The chain links TRBV30 to TRBJ2-7; D remains unclear. Germline V gene data show CDR1 as GTSNPN and CDR2 as SVGIG (reference sequence). V lost 4 bases, J lost 0 bases, and 13 bases lay in between. The CDR3 runs to 14 residues. Here the CDR3 DNA reads TGTGCCTGGACCTTTGGCTCCCGCTCCTACGAGCAGTACTTC. As protein: CAWTFGSRSYEQYF.

The chain links TRBV7-2 to TRBJ2-7, with a possible D match to TRBD1 (5 bases). With 0 bases removed from V and 7 bases from J, the gap between germline ends came to 13 bases. From germline, CDR1 is SGHTA and CDR2 FQGNSA. The length of the CDR3 is 14 residues. CDR3 region: CASSLAIASGEQYF. The CDR3, as DNA: TGTGCCAGCAGCTTAGCGATCGCTTCAGGGGAGCAGTACTTC.

This chain joins TRBV19 and TRBJ1-4; 7 nucleotides line up with TRBD1. Trimming at V came to 6 bases and at J to 3 bases, leaving 10 bases not matched to a gene. Germline V gives CDR1 LNHDA, CDR2 SQIVND (reference sequence). CDR3 size: 16 residues. The CDR3 DNA reads as TGTGCCAGTAGATCTCGACAGGGCGGGCCTAATGAAAAACTGTTTTTT. Protein: CASRSRQGGPNEKLFF.

For this clone: This specimen includes other DNA sequences encoding the same CDR3. The chain employs TRBV6-5 and TRBJ2-2; perhaps TRBD2 as D (6 bases). This CDR3 spans 13 amino acids. The V gene lost 2 bases and the J gene lost 5 bases, with 6 bases spanning the gap. The germline CDR1 and CDR2 sequences are MNHEY and SVGAGI. The CDR3 DNA follows: TGTGCCAGCAGTTACGGGGGGACCGGGGAGCTGTTTTTT. Translation gives CASSYGGTGELFF.

This clone came up once. The V call is TRBV7-9, the J call TRBJ2-1; D is possibly TRBD2 (6 bases). The V and J ends lost 1 base and 5 bases respectively, with 12 bases between them. Germline V gene data show CDR1 as SEHNR and CDR2 as FQNEAQ (reference sequence). CDR3 length equals 15 residues. This CDR3 is CASSLGLGGDNEQFF. CDR3 sequence (DNA): TGTGCCAGCAGCTTAGGATTAGGAGGGGACAATGAGCAGTTCTTC.

V and J are TRBV27 and TRBJ2-2; D possibly corresponds to TRBD2 (6 bases). Trimming shortened V by 1 base and J by 2 bases, and 8 bases separated the two germline ends. The germline V gene encodes CDR1 MNHEY and CDR2 SMNVEV (reference sequence). This CDR3 spans 15 amino acids. The CDR3 nucleotides are TGTGCCAGCAGTTTATTGCGGGATAACACCGGGGAGCTGTTTTTT. Its translation: CASSLLRDNTGELFF.

This chain uses TRBV4-2 with TRBJ1-2; 8 bases match TRBD1. This CDR3 contains 17 residues. Germline V lookup: CDR1 LGHNA, CDR2 YNFKEQ. V gave up 0 bases and J gave up 3 bases; unmatched junction bases: 9. This CDR3 reads CASSQDSDREGYYGYTF. The CDR3 nucleotides are TGTGCCAGCAGCCAAGATTCGGACAGGGAGGGGTACTATGGCTACACCTTC.

The genes are TRBV6-5 and TRBJ1-5; 8 positions agree with TRBD1. The CDR3 consists of 15 residues. The germline CDR1 and CDR2 sequences are MNHEY and SVGAGI. After removal of 2 bases from V and 8 bases from J, the junction contained 8 bases not matched to a gene. The chain's CDR3 is CASSYGYTGGEPQHF. The CDR3, as DNA: TGTGCCAGCAGTTACGGATATACAGGGGGGGAGCCCCAGCATTTT.

The chain uses TRBV27 and TRBJ1-1; 7 bases fit TRBD1. The ends lost 7 bases at V and 5 bases at J; junction bases unmatched: 13. CDR3 length equals 15 residues. The germline gives CDR1 MNHEY, CDR2 SMNVEV (reference sequence). CDR3 DNA: TGTGCCAGCAAAGGGGGCCTACTTGAGGGGACTGAAGCTTTCTTT. Translation: CASKGGLLEGTEAFF.

This clone was observed a single time. This chain uses TRBV21-1 with TRBJ1-5; TRBD1, the table's D call, was not compared with the DNA. TRBV21-1 corresponds to a pseudogene. CDR3 length: 16 residues. The CDR3 sequence: CASSKAGGHSNQPQHF. For the CDR3, the DNA is TGTGCCAGCAGCAAAGCAGGGGGCCACAGCAATCAGCCCCAGCATTTT.

This clone was seen a single time. This rearrangement joins TRBV4-3 to TRBJ1-4; TRBD1 agrees at 7 bases. Germline CDR1 LGHNA, CDR2 YSLEER. V shed 3 bases, J shed 10 bases, and the junction held 14 bases outside the gene matches. This CDR3 has 16 amino acids. The DNA for the CDR3 is TGCGCCAGCAGCCACGTAGGACAGGCTTCAGGAATAAAACTGTTTTTT. This translates into CASSHVGQASGIKLFF.

V is TRBV2 and J is TRBJ1-5; 10 bases fit TRBD1. The germline V gene has CDR1 SNHLY and CDR2 FYNNEI. This CDR3 comprises 17 residues. V dropped 11 bases and J dropped 1; count of bases not matched to a gene: 14. The CDR3 nucleotides are TGTGCCGGCGTGGGAGACAGGGGGCAGCGGAGCAATCAGCCCCAGCATTTT. Translation gives CAGVGDRGQRSNQPQHF.